Given below is one T cell receptor (beta chain) in context. This record belongs to a study of blood T cell repertoires in COVID-19. Study in general: Collection of acute and convalescent COVID-19 samples took place in the United States, Italy and Spain. PBMCs, B-cell-depleted T cells, or T cells provided the cDNA or gDNA that made up the material.

Authors' processing steps: Reference gene primer amplification gave nucleated cell count estimates. Generated by immunoSEQ multiplex PCR, the TCRdb table keeps only in-frame clones and is missing some. For V, J and clone size, that table is used; D and trimming come from the DNA. The table has roughly 67,000 clones, approximately 90% seen once. V was pared by 7 bases and J by 7 bases, with 22 bases between. CDR1 is MDHEN, CDR2 SYDVKM, per germline. CDR3 length: 15 residues. The sample comprised peripheral blood. The receptor was isolated from a woman in her sixties with acute or convalescent COVID-19. The chain couples TRBV28 to TRBJ1-2; a possible D gene is TRBD1 (6 bases). In nucleotides, the CDR3 is TGTGCCAGCACCACTCCGGGGGGCGCGGGGAGTGGCTACACCTTC. Translation gives CASTTPGGAGSGYTF.